This T cell receptor beta chain stems from a study of beta chain features in type 1 diabetes. Study results and caveats: Shorter TCRB CDR3s, moderately but significantly so, marked every one of the four CD4+ subsets in Type 1 diabetes patients. Sequencing the cDNA could make cells with high TCR expression show up more than they should.

Sequenced material consisted of expressed TCRB transcripts (all of the isolated RNA was reverse transcribed). TCRdb keeps only in-frame clones here, not all; method: immunoSEQ multiplex PCR. The sample has around 600,000 clones, 9.5% to 15% seen once. This clone has more than one count but fewer than ten. The antigen is undetermined. The collection from each donor was one heparinised blood draw averaging roughly 110 mL. Sorting produced populations that all topped 95% purity. V shed 4 bases and J shed 7 bases, with 11 bases lying between them. This CDR3 is built from 13 residues. The germline CDR1 and CDR2 sequences are LNHDA and SQIVND (reference sequence).

Sequenced material: naive CD4+ T cells from blood. The receptor was isolated from a man younger than 45 with type 1 diabetes. J is TRBJ1-5 and V is TRBV19; D uncertain. CDR3 loop: CASSTLSGQPQHF. CDR3 nucleotides: TGTGCCAGTAGTACCTTGAGCGGGCAGCCCCAGCATTTT.